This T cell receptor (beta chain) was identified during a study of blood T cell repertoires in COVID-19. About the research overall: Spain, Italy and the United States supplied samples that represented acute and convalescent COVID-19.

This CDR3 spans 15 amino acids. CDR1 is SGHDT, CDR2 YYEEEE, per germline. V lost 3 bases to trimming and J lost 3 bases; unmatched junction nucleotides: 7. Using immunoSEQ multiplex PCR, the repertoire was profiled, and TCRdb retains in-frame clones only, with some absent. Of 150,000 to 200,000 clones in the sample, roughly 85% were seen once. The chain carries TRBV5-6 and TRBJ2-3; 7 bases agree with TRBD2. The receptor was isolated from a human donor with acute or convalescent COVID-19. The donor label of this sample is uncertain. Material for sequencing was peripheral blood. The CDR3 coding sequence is TGTGCCAGCAGCTACGGACTAGTGGGAACAGATACGCAGTATTTT. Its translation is CASSYGLVGTDTQYF.